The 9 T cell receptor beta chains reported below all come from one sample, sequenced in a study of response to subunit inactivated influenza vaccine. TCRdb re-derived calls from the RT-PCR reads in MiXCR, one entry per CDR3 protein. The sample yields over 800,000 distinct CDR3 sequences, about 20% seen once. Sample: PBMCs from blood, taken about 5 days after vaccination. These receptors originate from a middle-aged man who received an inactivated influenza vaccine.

CDR3 sequence reads: CASSAYAGGSYNEQFF. In DNA, the CDR3 is TGTGCCAGCAGCGCATACGCAGGGGGTTCCTACAATGAGCAGTTCTTC. The chain links TRBV7-9 to TRBJ2-1; 7 bases map to TRBD1. J was trimmed by 1 base and V by 5 bases; bases with no gene match: 8. The CDR3 extends over 16 amino acids. Germline CDR1 is SEHNR and CDR2 is FQNEAQ (reference sequence).

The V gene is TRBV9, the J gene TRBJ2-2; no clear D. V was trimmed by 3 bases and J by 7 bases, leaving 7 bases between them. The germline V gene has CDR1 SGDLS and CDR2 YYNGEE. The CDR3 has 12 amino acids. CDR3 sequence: CASSAIVGELFF. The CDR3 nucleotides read TGTGCCAGCAGCGCCATCGTCGGGGAGCTGTTTTTT.

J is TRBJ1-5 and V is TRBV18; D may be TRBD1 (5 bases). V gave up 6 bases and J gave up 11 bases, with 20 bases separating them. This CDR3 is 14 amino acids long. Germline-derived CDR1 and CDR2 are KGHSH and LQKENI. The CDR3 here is CASSPGGTSMAQHF. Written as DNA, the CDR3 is TGTGCCAGCTCCCCAGGAGGGACGTCCATGGCCCAGCATTTT.

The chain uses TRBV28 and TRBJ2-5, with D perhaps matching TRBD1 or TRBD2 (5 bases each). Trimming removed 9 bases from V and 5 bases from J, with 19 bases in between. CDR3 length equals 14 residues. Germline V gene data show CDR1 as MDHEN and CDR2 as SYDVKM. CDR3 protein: CASEPGTLGETQYF. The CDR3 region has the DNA TGTGCCAGTGAGCCCGGGACCTTGGGGGAGACCCAGTACTTC.

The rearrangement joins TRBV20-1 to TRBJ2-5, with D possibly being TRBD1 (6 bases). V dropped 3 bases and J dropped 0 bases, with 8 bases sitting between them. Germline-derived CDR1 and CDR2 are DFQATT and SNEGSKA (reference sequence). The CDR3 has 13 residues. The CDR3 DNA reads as TGCAGTGCTAGGGACAGAAACCAAGAGACCCAGTACTTC. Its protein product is CSARDRNQETQYF.

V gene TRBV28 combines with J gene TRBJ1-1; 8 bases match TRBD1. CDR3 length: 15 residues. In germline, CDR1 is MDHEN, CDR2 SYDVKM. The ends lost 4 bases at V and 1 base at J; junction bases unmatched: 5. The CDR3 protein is CASSSSGTGNTEAFF. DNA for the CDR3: TGTGCCAGCAGTTCATCCGGGACAGGGAACACTGAAGCTTTCTTT.

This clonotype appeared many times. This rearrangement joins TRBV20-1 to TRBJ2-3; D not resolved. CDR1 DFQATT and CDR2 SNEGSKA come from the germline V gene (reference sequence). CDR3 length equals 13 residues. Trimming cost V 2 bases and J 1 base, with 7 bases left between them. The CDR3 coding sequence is TGCAGTGCTAGACGTGGCGGCACAGATACGCAGTATTTT. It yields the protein CSARRGGTDTQYF.

The CDR3 DNA reads as TGTGCCACCAGTGATGGTAACGAGCAGTACTTC. Amino acids: CATSDGNEQYF. V gene TRBV24-1 combines with J gene TRBJ2-7; D unresolved. CDR1 and CDR2 from the germline V gene are KGHDR and SFDVKD. V lost 3 bases to trimming and J lost 5 bases, with 4 bases between them. The CDR3 runs 11 residues.

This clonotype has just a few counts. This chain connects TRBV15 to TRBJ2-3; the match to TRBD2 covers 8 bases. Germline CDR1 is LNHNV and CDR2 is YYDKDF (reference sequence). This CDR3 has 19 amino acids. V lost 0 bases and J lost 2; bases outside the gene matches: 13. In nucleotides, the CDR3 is TGTGCCACCAGCAGAGACCGCCGGGGGGGTAGAGGAGACACAGATACGCAGTATTTT. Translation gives CATSRDRRGGRGDTDTQYF.